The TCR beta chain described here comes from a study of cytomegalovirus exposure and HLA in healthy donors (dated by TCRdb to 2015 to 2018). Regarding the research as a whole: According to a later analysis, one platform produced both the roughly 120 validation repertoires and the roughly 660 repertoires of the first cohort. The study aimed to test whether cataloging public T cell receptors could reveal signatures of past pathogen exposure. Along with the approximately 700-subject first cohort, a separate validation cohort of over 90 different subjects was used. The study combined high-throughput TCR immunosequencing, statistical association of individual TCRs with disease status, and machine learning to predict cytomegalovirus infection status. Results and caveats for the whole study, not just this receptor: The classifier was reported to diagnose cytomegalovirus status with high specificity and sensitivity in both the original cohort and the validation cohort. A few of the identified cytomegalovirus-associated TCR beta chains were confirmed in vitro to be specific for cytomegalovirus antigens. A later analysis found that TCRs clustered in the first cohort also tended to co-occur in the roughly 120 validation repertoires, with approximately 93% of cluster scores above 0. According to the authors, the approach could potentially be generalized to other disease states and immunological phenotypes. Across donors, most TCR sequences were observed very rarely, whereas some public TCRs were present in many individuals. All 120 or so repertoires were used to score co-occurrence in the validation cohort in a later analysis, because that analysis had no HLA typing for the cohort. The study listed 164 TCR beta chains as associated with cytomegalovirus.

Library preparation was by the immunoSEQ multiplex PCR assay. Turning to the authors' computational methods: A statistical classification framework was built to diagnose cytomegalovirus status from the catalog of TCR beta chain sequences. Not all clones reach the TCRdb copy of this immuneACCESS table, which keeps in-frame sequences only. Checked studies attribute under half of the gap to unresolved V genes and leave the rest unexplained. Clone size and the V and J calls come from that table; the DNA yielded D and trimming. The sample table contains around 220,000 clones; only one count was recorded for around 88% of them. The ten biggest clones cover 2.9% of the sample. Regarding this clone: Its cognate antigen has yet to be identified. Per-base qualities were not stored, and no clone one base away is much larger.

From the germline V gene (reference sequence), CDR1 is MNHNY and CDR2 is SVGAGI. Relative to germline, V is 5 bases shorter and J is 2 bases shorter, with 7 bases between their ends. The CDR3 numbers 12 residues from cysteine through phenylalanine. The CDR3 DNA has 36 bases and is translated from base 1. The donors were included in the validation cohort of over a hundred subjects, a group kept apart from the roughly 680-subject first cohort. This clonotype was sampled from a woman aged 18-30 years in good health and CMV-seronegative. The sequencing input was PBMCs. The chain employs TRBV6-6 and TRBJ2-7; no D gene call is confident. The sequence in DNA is TGTGCCAGCAGTCAGGCTACCTACGAGCAGTACTTC. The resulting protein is CASSQATYEQYF.